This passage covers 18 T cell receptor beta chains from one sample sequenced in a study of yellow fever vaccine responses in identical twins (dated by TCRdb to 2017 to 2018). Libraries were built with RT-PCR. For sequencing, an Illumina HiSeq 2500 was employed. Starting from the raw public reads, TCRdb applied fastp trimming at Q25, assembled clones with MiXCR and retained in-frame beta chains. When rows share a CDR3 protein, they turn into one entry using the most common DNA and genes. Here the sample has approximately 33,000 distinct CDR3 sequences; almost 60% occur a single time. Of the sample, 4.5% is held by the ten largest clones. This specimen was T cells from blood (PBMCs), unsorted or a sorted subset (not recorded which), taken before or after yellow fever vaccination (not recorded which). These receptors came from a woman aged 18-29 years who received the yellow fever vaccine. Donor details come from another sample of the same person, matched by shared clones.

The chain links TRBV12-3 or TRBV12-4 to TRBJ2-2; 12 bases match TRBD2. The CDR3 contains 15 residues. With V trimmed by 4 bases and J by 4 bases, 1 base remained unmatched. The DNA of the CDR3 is TGTGCCAGCAGTTGGACTAGCGGGACCACCGGGGAGCTGTTTTTT. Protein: CASSWTSGTTGELFF.

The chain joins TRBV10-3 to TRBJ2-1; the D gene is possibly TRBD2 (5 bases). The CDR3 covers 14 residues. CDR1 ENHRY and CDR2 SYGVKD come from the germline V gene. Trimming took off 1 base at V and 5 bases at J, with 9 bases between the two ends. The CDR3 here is CAISELRLNNEQFF. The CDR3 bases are TGTGCCATCAGTGAGTTAAGACTAAACAATGAGCAGTTCTTC.

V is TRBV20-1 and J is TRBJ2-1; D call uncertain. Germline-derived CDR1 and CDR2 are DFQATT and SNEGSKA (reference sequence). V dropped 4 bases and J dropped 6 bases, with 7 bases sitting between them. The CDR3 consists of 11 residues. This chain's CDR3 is CSATKLNEQFF. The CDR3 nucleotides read TGCAGTGCTACGAAGCTCAATGAGCAGTTCTTC.

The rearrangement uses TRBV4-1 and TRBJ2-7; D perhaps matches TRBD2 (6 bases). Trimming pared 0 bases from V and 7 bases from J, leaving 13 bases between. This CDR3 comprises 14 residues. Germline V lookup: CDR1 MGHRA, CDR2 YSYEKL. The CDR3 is CASSQDLMAGEQYF. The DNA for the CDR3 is TGCGCCAGCAGCCAAGACCTGATGGCGGGGGAGCAGTACTTC.

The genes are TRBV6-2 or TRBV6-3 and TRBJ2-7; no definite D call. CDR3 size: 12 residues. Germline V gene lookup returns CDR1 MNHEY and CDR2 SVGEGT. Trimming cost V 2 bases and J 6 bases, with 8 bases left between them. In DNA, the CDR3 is TGTGCCAGCAGTTACACCAGAAGCGAGCAGTACTTC. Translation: CASSYTRSEQYF.

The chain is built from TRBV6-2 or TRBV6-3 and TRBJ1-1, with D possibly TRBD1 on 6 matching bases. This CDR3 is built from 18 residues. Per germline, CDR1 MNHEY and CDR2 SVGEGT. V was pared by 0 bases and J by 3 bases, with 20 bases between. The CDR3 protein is CASSYSIGEISGDTEAFF. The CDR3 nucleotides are TGTGCCAGCAGTTACTCGATCGGGGAGATTTCAGGGGACACTGAAGCTTTCTTT.

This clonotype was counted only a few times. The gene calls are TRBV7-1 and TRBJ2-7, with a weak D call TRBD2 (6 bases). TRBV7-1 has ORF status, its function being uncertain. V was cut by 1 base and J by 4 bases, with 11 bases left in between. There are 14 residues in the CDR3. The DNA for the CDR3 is TGTGCCAGCAGCTCAGGACTAGGCGCTTACGAGCAGTACTTC. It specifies CASSSGLGAYEQYF.

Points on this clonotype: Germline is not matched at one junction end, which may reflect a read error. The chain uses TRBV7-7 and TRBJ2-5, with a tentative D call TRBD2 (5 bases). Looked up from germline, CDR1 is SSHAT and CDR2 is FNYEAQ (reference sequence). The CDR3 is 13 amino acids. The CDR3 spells CASTVREQGTQYF. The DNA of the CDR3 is TGTGCCAGCACCGTTCGGGAACAAGGGACCCAGTACTTC.

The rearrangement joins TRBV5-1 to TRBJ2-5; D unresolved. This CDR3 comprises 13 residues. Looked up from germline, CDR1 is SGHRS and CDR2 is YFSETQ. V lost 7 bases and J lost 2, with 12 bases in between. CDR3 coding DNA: TGCGCCAGCGGGCCCGGGCAGCAAGAGACCCAGTACTTC. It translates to CASGPGQQETQYF.

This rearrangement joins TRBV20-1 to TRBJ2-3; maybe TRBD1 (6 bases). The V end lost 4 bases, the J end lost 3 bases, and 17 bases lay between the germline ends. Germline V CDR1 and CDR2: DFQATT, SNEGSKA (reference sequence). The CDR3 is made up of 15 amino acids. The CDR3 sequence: CSANGPQGSTDTQYF. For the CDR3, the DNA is TGCAGTGCTAACGGCCCCCAGGGGTCGACAGATACGCAGTATTTT.

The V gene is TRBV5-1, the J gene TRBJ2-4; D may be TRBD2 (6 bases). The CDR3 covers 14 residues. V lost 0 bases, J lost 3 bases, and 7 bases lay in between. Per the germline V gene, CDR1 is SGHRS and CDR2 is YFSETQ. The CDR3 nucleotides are TGCGCCAGCAGCTTGGTTAGCGGCAAAAACATTCAGTACTTC. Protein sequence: CASSLVSGKNIQYF.

The CDR3 sequence is CASSLGASGIVVNEQFF. CDR3 DNA: TGTGCCAGCAGCTTAGGGGCTAGCGGGATAGTTGTCAATGAGCAGTTCTTC. The gene calls are TRBV7-6 and TRBJ2-1; 9 bases line up with TRBD2. Germline V gene sequence: CDR1 SGHVS, CDR2 FNYEAQ. Losses at the gene ends were 1 base for V and 6 bases for J; bases not matched to a gene: 10. The length of the CDR3 is 17 residues.

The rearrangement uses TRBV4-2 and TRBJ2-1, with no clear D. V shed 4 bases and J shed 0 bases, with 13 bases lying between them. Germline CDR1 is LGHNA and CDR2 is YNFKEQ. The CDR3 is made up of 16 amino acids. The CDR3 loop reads CASSLQVAASYNEQFF. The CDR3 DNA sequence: TGTGCCAGCAGCCTCCAGGTGGCAGCCTCCTACAATGAGCAGTTCTTC.

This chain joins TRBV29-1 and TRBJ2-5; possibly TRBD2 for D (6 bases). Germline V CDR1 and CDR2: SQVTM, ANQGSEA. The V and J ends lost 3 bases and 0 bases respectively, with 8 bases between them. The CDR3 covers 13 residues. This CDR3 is CSVEGGHQETQYF. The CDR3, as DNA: TGCAGCGTTGAGGGGGGACACCAAGAGACCCAGTACTTC.

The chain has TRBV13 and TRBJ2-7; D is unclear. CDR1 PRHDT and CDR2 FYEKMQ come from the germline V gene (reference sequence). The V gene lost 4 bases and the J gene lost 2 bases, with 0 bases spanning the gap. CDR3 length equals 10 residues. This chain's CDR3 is CASSSYEQYF. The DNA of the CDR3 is TGTGCCAGCAGCTCCTACGAGCAGTACTTC. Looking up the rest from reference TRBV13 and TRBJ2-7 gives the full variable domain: AAGVIQSPRHLIKEKRETATLKCYPIPRHDTVYWYQQGPGQDPQFLISFYEKMQSDKGSIPDRFSAQQFSDYHSELNMSSLELGDSALYFCASSSYEQYFGPGTRLTVT.

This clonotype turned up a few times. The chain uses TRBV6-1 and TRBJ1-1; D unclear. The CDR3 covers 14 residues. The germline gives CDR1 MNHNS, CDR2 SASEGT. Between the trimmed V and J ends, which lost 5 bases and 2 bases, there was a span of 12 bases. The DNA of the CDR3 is TGTGCCAGCAGTATACGAGCGGCTAACACTGAAGCTTTCTTT. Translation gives CASSIRAANTEAFF.

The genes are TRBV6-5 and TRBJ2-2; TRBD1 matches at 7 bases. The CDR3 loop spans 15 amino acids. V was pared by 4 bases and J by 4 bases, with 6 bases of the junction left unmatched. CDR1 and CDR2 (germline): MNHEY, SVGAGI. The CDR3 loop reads CASSFDRAGTGELFF. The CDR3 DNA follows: TGTGCCAGCAGTTTCGACAGGGCGGGCACCGGGGAGCTGTTTTTT.

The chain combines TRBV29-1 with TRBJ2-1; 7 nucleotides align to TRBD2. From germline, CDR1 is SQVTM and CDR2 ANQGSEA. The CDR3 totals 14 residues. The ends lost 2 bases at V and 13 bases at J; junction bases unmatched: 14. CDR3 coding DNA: TGCAGCGTTGAACCTTCGACTAGCCCCGCCTCTCAGTTCTTC. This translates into CSVEPSTSPASQFF.